What follows describes a single TCR beta chain. As yet, its antigen is unknown. This entry comes from a study of CD8+CD57+ T cells in acquired aplastic anemia. Study background: CD4+ and CD8+ cells, once sorted, gave DNA averaging approximately 3 ug. The average read count for CD4+ cells in healthy donors was around 11 million. Study observations and caveats: The study identified roughly 31 CD8+ CDR3 sequences shared by patients and controls. No significant difference in CD8+ Simpson's diversity was found between patients and controls.

Profiling of TCR beta VDJ combinations and CDR3 sequences used genomic DNA as template. TCRdb reprocessed the reads via MiXCR and lists one record per CDR3 protein. The sample has about 210,000 distinct CDR3 sequences, 61% seen once. The V and J ends lost 7 bases and 9 bases respectively, with 13 bases between them. There are 11 residues in the CDR3. The germline V gene encodes CDR1 SNHLY and CDR2 FYNNEI. V usage is TRBV2 and J usage is TRBJ2-7, with D perhaps matching TRBD2 (6 bases). This sequence was found in a human donor in good health. Material: sorted CD4+, CD8+, or CD8+CD57+ T cells (not recorded which) from PBMCs. DNA of the CDR3: TGTGCCAGCACTGTTATCGGGGGGCAGTACTTC. Protein product: CASTVIGGQYF. The full variable domain, in which reference TRBV2 and TRBJ2-7 provide the parts outside the CDR3, is EPEVTQTPSHQVTQMGQEVILRCVPISNHLYFYWYRQILGQKVEFLVSFYNNEISEKSEIFDDQFSVERPDGSNFTLKIRSTKLEDSAMYFCASTVIGGQYFGPGTRLTVT.